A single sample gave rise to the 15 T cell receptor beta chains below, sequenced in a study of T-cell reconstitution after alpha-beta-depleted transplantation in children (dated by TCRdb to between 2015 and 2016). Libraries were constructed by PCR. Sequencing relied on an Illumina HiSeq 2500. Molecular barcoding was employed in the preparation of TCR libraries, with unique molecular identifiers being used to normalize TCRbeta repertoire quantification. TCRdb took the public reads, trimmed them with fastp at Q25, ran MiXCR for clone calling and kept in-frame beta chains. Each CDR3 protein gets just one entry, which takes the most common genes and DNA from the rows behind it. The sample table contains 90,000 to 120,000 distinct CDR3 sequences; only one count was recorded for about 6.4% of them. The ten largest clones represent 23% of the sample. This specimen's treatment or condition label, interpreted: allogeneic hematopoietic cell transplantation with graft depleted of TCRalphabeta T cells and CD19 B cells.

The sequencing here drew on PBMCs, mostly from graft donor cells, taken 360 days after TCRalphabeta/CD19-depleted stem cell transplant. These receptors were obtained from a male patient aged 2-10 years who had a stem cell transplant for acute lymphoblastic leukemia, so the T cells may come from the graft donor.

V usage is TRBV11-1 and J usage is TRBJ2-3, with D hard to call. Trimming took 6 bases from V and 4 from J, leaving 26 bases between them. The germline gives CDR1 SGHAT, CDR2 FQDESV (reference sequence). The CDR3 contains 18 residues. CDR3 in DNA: TGTGCCAGCAGTCCCGGGTATCGCTTGGGTGGCGGTCCAGATACGCAGTATTTT. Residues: CASSPGYRLGGGPDTQYF. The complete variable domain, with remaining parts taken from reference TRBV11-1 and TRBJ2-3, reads EAEVAQSPRYKITEKSQAVAFWCDPISGHATLYWYRQILGQGPELLVQFQDESVVDDSQLPKDRFSAERLKGVDSTLKIQPAELGDSAMYLCASSPGYRLGGGPDTQYFGPGTRLTVL.

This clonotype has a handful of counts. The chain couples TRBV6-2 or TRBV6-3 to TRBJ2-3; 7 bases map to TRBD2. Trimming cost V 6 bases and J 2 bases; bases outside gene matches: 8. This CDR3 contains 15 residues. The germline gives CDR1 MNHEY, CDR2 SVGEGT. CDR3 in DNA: TGTGCCAGCAGCCGGGGGGAAATCTCCACAGATACGCAGTATTTT. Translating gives CASSRGEISTDTQYF.

DNA for the CDR3: TGTGCCAGCAGCTTAGTCGCAGGCTACGAGCAGTACTTC. The encoded protein is CASSLVAGYEQYF. The V call is TRBV7-9, the J call TRBJ2-7; D ambiguous. Per germline, CDR1 SEHNR and CDR2 FQNEAQ (reference sequence). CDR3 size: 13 residues. Trimming left V 1 base short and J 3 bases short, with 7 bases between.

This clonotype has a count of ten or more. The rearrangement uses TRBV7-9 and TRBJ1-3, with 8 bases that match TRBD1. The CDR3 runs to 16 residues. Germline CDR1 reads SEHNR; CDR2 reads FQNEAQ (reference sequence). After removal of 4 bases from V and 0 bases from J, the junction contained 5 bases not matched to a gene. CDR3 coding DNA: TGTGCCAGCAGCTCGACAGGGGCGCTCTCTGGAAACACCATATATTTT. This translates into CASSSTGALSGNTIYF.

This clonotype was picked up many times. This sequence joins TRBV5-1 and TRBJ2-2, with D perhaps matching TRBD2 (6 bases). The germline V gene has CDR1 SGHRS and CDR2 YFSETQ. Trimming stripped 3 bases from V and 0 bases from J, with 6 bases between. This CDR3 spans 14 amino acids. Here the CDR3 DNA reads TGCGCCAGCAGCTGGGACTCGAACACCGGGGAGCTGTTTTTT. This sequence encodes CASSWDSNTGELFF.

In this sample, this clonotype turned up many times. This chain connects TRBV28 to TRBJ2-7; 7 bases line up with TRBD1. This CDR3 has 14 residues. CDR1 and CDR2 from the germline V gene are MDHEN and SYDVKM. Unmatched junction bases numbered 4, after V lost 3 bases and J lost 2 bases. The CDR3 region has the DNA TGTGCCAGCAGTTTGGAACAGGGGACCTACGAGCAGTACTTC. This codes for CASSLEQGTYEQYF.

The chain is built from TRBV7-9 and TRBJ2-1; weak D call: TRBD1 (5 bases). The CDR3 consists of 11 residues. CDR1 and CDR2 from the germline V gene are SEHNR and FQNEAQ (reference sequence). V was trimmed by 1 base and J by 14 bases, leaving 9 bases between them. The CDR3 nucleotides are TGTGCCAGCAGCTTAGGCAGGGTTAAGTTCTTC. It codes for CASSLGRVKFF.

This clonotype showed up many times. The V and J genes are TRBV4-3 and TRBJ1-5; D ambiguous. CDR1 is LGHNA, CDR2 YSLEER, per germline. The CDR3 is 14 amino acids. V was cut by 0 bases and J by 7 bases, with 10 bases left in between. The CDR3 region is CASSQDRIQQPQHF. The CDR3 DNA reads TGCGCCAGCAGCCAAGACAGGATTCAACAGCCCCAGCATTTT.

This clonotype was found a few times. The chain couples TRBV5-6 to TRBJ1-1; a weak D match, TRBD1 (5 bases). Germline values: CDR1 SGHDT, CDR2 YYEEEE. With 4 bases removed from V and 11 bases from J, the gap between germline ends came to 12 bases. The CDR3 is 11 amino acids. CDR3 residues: CASSLGPGAFF. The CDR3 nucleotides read TGTGCCAGCAGCCTGGGACCCGGGGCTTTCTTT.

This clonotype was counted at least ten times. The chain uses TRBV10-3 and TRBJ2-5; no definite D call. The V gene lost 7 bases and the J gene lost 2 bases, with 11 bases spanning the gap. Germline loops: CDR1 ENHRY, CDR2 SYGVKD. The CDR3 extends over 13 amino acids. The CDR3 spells CAINQEGQETQYF. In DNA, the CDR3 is TGTGCCATCAACCAGGAAGGGCAAGAGACCCAGTACTTC.

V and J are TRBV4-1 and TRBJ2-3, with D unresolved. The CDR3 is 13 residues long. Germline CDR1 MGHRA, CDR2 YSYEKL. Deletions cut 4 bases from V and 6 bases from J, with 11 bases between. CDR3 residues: CASSPSKVDTQYF. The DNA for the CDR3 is TGCGCCAGCAGCCCGAGTAAGGTGGATACGCAGTATTTT.

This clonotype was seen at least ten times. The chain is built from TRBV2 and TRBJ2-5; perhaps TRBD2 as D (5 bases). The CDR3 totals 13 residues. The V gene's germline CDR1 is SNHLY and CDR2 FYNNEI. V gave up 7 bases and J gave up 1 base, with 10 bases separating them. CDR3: CASKSLAQETQYF. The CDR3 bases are TGTGCCAGCAAATCTCTAGCCCAAGAGACCCAGTACTTC.

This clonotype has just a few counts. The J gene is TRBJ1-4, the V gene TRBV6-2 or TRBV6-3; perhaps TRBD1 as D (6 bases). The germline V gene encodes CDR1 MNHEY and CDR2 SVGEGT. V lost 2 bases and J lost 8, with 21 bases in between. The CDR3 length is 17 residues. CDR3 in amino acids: CASSYGLEGGRREKLFF. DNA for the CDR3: TGTGCCAGCAGTTACGGACTGGAGGGGGGGCGTCGGGAAAAACTGTTTTTT.

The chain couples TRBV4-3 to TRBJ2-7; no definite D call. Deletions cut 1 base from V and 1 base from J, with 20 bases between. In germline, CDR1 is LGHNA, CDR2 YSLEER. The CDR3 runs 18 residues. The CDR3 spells CASSQGTWVGFSSYEQYF. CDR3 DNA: TGCGCCAGCAGCCAAGGTACTTGGGTTGGATTCTCGTCCTACGAGCAGTACTTC.

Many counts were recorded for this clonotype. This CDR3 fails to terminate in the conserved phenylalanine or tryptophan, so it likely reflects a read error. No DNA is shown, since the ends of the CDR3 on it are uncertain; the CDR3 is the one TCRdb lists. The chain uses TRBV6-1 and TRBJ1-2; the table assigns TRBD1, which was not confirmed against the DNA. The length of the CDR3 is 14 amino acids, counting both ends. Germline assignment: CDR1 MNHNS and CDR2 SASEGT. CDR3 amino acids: CASSEIRPHEDRAY.